This T cell receptor (beta chain) is from a study of blood T cell repertoires in COVID-19. Across the study: In each case, the material was cDNA or gDNA derived from T cells, B-cell-depleted T cells, or PBMCs.

The CDR3 loop spans 15 amino acids. The V and J ends lost 0 bases and 5 bases respectively, with 14 bases between them. Germline CDR1 SGHNT, CDR2 YYREEE (reference sequence). Authors' methods: Reference gene primer amplification gave nucleated cell count estimates. Assay: immunoSEQ multiplex PCR; the TCRdb copy retains only in-frame clones and omits some. V, J and clone size are taken as reported in that table, and D and trimming were inferred from the DNA itself. The sample records approximately 240,000 clones, 80% to 85% being singletons. The TCR was taken from a woman in her sixties who had recovered from COVID-19. The specimen was peripheral blood. The chain employs TRBV5-4 and TRBJ1-1; a weak D match, TRBD1 (5 bases). The CDR3 sequence is CASSLVRGGGTEAFF. For the CDR3, the DNA is TGTGCCAGCAGCTTGGTAAGGGGAGGAGGGACTGAAGCTTTCTTT.